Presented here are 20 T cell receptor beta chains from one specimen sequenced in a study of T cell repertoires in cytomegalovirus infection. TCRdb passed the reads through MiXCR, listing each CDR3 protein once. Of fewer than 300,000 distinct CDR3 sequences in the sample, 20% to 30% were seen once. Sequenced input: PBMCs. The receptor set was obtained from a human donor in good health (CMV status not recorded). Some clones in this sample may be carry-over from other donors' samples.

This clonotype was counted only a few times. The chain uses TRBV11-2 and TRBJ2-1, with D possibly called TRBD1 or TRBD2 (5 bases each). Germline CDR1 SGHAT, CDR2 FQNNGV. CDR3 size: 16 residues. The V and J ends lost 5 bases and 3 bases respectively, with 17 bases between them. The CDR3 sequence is CASSHLGRADYNEQFF. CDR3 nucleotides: TGTGCCAGCAGCCATTTGGGACGGGCAGACTACAATGAGCAGTTCTTC.

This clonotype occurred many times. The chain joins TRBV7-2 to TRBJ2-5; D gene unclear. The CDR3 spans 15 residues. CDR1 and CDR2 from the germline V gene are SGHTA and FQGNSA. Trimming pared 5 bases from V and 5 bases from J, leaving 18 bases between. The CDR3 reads CASSPRPNPVETQYF. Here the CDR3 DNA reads TGTGCCAGCAGCCCCCGTCCGAACCCGGTGGAGACCCAGTACTTC.

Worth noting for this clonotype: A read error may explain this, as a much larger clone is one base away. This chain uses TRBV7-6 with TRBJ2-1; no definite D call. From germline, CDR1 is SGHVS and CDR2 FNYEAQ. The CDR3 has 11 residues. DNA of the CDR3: TGTGCCAGCAGCTTAGGGGATGACCAGTTCTTC. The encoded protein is CASSLGDDQFF.

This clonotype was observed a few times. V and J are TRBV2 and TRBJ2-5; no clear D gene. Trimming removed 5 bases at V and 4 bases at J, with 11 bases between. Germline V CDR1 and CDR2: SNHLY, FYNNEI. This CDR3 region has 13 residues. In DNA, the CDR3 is TGTGCCAGCAGTCCTGTCATGGGAGAGACCCAGTACTTC. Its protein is CASSPVMGETQYF.

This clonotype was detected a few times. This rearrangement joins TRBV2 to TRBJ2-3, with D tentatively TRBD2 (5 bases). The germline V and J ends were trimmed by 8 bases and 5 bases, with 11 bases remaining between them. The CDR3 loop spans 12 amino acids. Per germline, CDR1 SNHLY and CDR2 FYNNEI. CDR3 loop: CASQKAGDTQYF. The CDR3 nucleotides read TGTGCCAGCCAGAAGGCGGGAGATACGCAGTATTTT.

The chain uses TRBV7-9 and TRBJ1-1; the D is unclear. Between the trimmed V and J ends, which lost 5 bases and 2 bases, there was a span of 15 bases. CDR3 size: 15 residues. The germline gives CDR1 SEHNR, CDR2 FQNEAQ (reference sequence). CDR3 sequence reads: CASSPPGVVNTEAFF. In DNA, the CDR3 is TGTGCCAGCAGCCCCCCCGGGGTGGTAAACACTGAAGCTTTCTTT.

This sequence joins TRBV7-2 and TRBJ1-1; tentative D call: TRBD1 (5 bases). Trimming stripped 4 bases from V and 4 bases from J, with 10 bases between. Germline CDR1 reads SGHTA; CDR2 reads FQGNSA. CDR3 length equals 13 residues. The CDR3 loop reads CASSSQVSTEAFF. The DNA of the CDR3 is TGTGCCAGCAGCTCACAGGTTAGCACTGAAGCTTTCTTT.

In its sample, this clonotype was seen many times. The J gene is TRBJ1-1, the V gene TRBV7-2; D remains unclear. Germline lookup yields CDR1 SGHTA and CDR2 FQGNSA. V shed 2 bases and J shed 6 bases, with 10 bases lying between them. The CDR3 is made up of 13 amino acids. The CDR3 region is CASSLSGGAEAFF. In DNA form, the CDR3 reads TGTGCCAGCAGCTTATCGGGTGGGGCTGAAGCTTTCTTT.

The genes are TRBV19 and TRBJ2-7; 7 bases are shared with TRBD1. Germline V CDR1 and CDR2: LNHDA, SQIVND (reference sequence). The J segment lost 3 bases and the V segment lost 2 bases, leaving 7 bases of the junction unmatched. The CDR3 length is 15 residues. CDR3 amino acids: CASSIRTGAYYEQYF. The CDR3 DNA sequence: TGTGCCAGTAGTATAAGGACAGGCGCCTACTACGAGCAGTACTTC. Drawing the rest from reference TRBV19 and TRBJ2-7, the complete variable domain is DGGITQSPKYLFRKEGQNVTLSCEQNLNHDAMYWYRQDPGQGLRLIYYSQIVNDFQKGDIAEGYSVSREKKESFPLTVTSAQKNPTAFYLCASSIRTGAYYEQYFGPGTRLTVT.

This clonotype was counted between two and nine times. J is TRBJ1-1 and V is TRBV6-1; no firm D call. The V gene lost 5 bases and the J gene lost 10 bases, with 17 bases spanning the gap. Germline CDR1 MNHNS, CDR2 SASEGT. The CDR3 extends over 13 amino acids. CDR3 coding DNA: TGTGCCAGCAGTTATTTGGTAGACGGTGGAGCTTTCTTT. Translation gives CASSYLVDGGAFF.

The CDR3 DNA follows: TGTGCCAGCAGTTTCAGGGGGCTCGGCTATGGCTACACCTTC. Protein sequence: CASSFRGLGYGYTF. The rearrangement joins TRBV27 to TRBJ1-2; TRBD1 matches at 8 bases. Germline V gives CDR1 MNHEY, CDR2 SMNVEV (reference sequence). Unmatched junction bases numbered 4, after V lost 3 bases and J lost 4 bases. This CDR3 is 14 amino acids long.

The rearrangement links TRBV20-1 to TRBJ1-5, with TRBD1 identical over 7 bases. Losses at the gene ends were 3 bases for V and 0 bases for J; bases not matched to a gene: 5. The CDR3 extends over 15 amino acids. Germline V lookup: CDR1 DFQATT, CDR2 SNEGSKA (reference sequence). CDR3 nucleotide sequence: TGCAGTGCTAGGGCGACAGGGCCTAGCAATCAGCCCCAGCATTTT. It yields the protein CSARATGPSNQPQHF.

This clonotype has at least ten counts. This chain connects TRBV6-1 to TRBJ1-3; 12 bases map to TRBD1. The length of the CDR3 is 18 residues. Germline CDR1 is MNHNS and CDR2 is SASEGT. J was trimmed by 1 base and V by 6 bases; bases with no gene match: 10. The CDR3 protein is CASSRTGTGGRSGNTIYF. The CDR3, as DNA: TGTGCCAGCAGCCGCACCGGGACAGGGGGCCGGTCTGGAAACACCATATATTTT.

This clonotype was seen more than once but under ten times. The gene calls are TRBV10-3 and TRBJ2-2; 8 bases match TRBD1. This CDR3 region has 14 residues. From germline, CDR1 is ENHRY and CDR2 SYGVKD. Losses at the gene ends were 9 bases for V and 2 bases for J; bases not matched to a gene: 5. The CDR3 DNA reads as TGTGCCATAGCCAGGGGGCCCAACACCGGGGAGCTGTTTTTT. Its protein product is CAIARGPNTGELFF.

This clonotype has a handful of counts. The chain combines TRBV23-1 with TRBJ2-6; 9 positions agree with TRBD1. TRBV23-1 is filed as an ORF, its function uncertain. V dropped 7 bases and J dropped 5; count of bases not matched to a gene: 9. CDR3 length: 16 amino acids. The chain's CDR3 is CASKGDRVFRANVLTF. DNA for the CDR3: TGCGCCAGCAAAGGGGACAGGGTCTTTAGGGCCAACGTCCTGACTTTC.

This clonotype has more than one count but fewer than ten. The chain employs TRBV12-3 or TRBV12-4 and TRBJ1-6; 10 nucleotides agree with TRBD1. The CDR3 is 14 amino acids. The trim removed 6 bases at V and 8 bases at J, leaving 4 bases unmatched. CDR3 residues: CASSPGQGYSPLHF. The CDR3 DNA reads TGTGCCAGCAGCCCGGGACAGGGGTATTCACCCCTCCACTTT.

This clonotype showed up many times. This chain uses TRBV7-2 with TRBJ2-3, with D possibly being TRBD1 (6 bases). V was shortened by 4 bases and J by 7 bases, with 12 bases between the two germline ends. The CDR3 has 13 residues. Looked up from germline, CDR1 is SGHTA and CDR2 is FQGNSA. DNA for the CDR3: TGTGCCAGCAGCTCATACAGGGCAAATACGCAGTATTTT. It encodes CASSSYRANTQYF.

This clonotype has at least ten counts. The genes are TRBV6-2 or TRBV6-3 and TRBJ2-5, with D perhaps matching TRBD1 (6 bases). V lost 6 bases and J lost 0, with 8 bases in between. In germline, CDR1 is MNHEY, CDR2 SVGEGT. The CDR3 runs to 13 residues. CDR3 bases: TGTGCCAGCAGGGACAGATACCAAGAGACCCAGTACTTC. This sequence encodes CASRDRYQETQYF.

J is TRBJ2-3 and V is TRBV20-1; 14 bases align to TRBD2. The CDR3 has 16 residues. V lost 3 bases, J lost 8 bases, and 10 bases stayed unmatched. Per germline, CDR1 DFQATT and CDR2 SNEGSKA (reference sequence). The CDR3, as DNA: TGCAGTGCTAGCGCCGCCGGGACTAGCGGGGGTGGTACGCAGTATTTT. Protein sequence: CSASAAGTSGGGTQYF.

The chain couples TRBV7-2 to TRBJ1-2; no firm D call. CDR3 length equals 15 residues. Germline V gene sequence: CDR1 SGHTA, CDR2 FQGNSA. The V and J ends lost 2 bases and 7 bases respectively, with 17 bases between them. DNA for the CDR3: TGTGCCAGCAGCTTATATTTACAGCTAACATCTGGCTACACCTTC. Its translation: CASSLYLQLTSGYTF.